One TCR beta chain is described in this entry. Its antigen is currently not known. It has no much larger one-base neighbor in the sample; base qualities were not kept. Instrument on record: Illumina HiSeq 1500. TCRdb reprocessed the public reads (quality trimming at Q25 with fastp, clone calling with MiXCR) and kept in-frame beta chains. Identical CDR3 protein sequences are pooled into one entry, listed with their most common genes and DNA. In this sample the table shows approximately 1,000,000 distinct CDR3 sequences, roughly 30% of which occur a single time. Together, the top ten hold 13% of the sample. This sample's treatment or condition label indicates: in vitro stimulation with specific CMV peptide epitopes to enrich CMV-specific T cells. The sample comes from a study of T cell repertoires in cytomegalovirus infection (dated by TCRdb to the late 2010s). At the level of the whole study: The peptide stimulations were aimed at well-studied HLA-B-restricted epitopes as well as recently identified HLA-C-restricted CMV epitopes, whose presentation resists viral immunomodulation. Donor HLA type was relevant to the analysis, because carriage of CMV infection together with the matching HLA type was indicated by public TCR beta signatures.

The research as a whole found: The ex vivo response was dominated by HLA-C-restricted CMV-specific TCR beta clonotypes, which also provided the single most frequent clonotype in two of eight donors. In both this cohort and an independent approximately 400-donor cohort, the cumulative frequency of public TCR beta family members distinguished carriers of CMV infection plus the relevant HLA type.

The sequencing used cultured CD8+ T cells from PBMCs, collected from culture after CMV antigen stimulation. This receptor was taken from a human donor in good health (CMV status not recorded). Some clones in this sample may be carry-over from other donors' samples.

The CDR3 is CASRWTSGDTDTQYF. The sequenced DNA: TGTGCCAGCAGGTGGACTAGCGGGGACACAGATACGCAGTATTTT. The chain is assembled from TRBV2 and TRBJ2-3; 12 central bases correspond to TRBD2. Compared with germline, V lacks 6 bases and J lacks 2 bases; bases without a gene match: 3. CDR1 and CDR2, per the germline V gene, are SNHLY and FYNNEI. The CDR3 covers 15 residues, taking in both the cysteine and the phenylalanine. Just the 45-base CDR3 DNA is kept, in frame starting at base 1.